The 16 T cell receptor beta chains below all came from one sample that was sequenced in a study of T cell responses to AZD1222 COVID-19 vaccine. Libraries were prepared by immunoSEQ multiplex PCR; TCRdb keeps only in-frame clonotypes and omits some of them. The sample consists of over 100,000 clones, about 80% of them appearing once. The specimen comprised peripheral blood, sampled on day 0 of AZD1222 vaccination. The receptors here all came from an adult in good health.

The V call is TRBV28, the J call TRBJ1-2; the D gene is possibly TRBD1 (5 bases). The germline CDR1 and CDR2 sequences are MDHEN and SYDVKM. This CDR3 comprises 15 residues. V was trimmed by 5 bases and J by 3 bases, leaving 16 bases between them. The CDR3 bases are TGTGCCAGCAGTCTCCGGGGGAGGATTTACTATGGCTACACCTTC. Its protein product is CASSLRGRIYYGYTF.

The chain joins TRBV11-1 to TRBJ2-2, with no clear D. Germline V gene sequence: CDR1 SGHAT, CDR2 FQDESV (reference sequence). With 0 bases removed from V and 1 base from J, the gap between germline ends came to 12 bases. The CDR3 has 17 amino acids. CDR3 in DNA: TGTGCCAGCAGCTTAGCGCGGTCCGGGCTGAACACCGGGGAGCTGTTTTTT. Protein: CASSLARSGLNTGELFF.

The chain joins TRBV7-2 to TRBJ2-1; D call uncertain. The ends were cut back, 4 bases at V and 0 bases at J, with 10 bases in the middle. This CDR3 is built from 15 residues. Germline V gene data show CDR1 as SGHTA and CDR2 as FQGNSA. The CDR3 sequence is CASSSDPSSYNEQFF. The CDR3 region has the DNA TGTGCCAGCAGCTCAGACCCAAGCTCCTACAATGAGCAGTTCTTC.

CDR3 DNA sequence: TGTGCCAGCAGCCAGATGGCACTGCAAGTTGAGACCCAGTACTTC. This codes for CASSQMALQVETQYF. The chain employs TRBV7-6 and TRBJ2-5, with unresolved D. The V gene lost 5 bases and the J gene lost 5 bases, with 18 bases spanning the gap. CDR3 length: 15 amino acids. Germline V gene sequence: CDR1 SGHVS, CDR2 FNYEAQ. Together with reference TRBV7-6 and TRBJ2-5, the CDR3 gives the full variable domain: GAGVSQSPRYKVTKRGQDVALRCDPISGHVSLYWYRQALGQGPEFLTYFNYEAQQDKSGLPNDRFSAERPEGSISTLTIQRTEQRDSAMYRCASSQMALQVETQYFGPGTRLLVL.

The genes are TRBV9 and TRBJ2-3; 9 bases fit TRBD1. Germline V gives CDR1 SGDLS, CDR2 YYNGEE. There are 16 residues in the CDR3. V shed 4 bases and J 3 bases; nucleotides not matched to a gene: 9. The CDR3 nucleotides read TGTGCCAGCAGCATCAGACAGGGGGGGAGTACAGATACGCAGTATTTT. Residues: CASSIRQGGSTDTQYF.

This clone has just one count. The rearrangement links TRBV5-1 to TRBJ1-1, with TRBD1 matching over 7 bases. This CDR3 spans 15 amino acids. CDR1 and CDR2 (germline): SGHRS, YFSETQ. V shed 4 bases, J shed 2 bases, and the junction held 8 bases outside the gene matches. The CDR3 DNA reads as TGCGCCAGCAGCCCCAACAGGGGCTTCAACACTGAAGCTTTCTTT. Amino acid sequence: CASSPNRGFNTEAFF.

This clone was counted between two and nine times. The CDR3 here is CASSPTGSSYEQYF. DNA for the CDR3: TGCGCCAGCAGCCCGACAGGGAGCTCCTACGAGCAGTACTTC. This chain uses TRBV4-3 with TRBJ2-7; TRBD1 agrees at 7 bases. V was pared by 4 bases and J by 0 bases, with 3 bases of the junction left unmatched. Germline CDR1 is LGHNA and CDR2 is YSLEER. The CDR3 has 14 residues.

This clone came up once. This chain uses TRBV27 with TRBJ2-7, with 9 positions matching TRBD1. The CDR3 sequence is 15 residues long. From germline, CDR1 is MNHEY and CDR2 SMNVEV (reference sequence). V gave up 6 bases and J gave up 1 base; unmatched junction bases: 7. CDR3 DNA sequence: TGTGCCAGCAGAGGAGGACAGGGGTCTTCCTACGAGCAGTACTTC. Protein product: CASRGGQGSSYEQYF.

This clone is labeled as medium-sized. The CDR3 region is CASSLGVPSSGNTIYF. The CDR3 DNA follows: TGTGCCAGCAGCTTAGGGGTCCCTTCTTCTGGAAACACCATATATTTT. The V gene is TRBV7-8, the J gene TRBJ1-3; D remains ambiguous. The CDR3 extends over 16 amino acids. Germline CDR1 and CDR2: SGHVS and FQNEAQ. V shed 1 base and J shed 1 base, with 11 bases lying between them.

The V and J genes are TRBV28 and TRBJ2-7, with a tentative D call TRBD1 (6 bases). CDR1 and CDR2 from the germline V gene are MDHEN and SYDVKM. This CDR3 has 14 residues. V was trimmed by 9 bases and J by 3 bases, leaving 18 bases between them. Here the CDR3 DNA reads TGTGCCAGTAGGGGGAGCACAGAGGGCTACGAGCAGTACTTC. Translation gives CASRGSTEGYEQYF.

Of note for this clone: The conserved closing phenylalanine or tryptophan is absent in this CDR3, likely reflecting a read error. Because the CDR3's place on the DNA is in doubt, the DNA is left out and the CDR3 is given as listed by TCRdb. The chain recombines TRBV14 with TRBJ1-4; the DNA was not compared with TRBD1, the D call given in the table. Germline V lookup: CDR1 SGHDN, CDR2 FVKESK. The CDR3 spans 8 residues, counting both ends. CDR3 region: CASSQVLA.

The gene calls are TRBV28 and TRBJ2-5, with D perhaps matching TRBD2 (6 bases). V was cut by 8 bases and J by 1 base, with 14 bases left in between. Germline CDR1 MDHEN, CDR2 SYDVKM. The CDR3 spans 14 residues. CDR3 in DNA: TGTGCCAGCCAAGTAGGCGGGACCCAAGAGACCCAGTACTTC. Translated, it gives CASQVGGTQETQYF.

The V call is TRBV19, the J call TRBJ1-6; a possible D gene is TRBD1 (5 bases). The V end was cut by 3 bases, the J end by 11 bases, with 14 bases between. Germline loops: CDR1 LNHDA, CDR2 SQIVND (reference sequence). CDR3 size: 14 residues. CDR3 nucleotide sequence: TGTGCCAGTAGTATCAGATCGGGGGACCCACCCCTCCACTTT. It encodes CASSIRSGDPPLHF.

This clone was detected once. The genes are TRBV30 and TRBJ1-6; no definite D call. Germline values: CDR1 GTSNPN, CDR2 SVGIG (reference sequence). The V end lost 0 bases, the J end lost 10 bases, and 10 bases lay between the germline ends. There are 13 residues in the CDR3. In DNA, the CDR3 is TGTGCCTGGAGTGTAGGGTTTGACTCACCCCTCCACTTT. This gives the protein CAWSVGFDSPLHF.

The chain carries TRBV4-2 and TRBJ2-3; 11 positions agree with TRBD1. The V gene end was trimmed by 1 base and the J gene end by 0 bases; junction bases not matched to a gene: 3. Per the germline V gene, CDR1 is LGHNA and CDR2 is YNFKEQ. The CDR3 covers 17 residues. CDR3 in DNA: TGTGCCAGCAGCCAAGGAGGGACAGGGGGTAGCACAGATACGCAGTATTTT. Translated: CASSQGGTGGSTDTQYF.

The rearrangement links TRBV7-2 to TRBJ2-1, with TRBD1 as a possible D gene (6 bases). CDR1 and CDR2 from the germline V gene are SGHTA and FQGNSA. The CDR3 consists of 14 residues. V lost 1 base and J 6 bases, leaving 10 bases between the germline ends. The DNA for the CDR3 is TGTGCCAGCAGCTTAGTTCAGGGGTTCAATGAGCAGTTCTTC. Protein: CASSLVQGFNEQFF.